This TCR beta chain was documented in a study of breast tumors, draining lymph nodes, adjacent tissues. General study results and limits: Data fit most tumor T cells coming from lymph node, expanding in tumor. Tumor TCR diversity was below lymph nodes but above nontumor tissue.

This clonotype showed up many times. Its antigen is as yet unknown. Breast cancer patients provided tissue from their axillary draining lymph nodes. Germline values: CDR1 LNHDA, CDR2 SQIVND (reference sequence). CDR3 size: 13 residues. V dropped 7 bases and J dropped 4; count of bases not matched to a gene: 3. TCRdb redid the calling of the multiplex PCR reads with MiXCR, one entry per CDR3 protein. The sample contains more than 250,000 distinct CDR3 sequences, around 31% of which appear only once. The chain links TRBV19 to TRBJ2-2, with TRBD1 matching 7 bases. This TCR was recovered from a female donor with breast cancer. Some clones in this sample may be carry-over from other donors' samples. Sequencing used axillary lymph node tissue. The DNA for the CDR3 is TGTGCCAGTAAGACAGGGCCCACCGGGGAGCTGTTTTTT. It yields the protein CASKTGPTGELFF.